This passage covers 14 T cell receptor beta chains from one sample sequenced in a study of CD8+CD57+ T cells in acquired aplastic anemia. Whoever was chosen for sequencing had shown CD8+CD57+ cell expansion by flow cytometry. CDR3 and TCR beta VDJ profiling relied on genomic DNA as the template. TCRdb reanalysed the reads using MiXCR and keeps one entry per CDR3 protein. The data show hundreds of thousands of distinct CDR3 sequences, 25% to 40% seen once. Sequencing input: sorted CD4+, CD8+, or CD8+CD57+ T cells (not recorded which) from PBMCs. These receptors were obtained from a human donor with aplastic anemia.

The chain couples TRBV7-2 to TRBJ2-7; D remains ambiguous. Trimming took off 5 bases at V and 0 bases at J, with 14 bases between the two ends. There are 15 residues in the CDR3. Per the germline V gene, CDR1 is SGHTA and CDR2 is FQGNSA. The CDR3 DNA reads TGTGCCAGCAGCCACGACCCATCTAGCTCCTACGAGCAGTACTTC. Protein sequence: CASSHDPSSSYEQYF. Supplemented by reference TRBV7-2 and TRBJ2-7, the full variable domain reads GAGVSQSPSNKVTEKGKDVELRCDPISGHTALYWYRQSLGQGLEFLIYFQGNSAPDKSGLPSDRFSAERTGGSVSTLTIQRTQQEDSAVYLCASSHDPSSSYEQYFGPGTRLTVT.

In its sample, this clonotype was seen many times. The chain links TRBV7-8 to TRBJ1-5, with 8 bases identical to TRBD1. This CDR3 is 16 amino acids long. Germline lookup yields CDR1 SGHVS and CDR2 FQNEAQ. Losses at the gene ends were 6 bases for V and 2 bases for J; bases not matched to a gene: 9. The CDR3 protein is CASRRDRGDGNQPQHF. Written as DNA, the CDR3 is TGTGCCAGCAGACGTGACAGGGGTGATGGCAATCAGCCCCAGCATTTT.

This clonotype was seen at least ten times. The chain carries TRBV19 and TRBJ2-1; 7 bases are shared with TRBD1. The CDR3 extends over 14 amino acids. In germline, CDR1 is LNHDA, CDR2 SQIVND (reference sequence). Unmatched junction bases numbered 8, after V lost 5 bases and J lost 7 bases. DNA of the CDR3: TGTGCCAGTAGTCTGTCCGGGACAGCTAATGAGCAGTTCTTC. Residues: CASSLSGTANEQFF.

The genes are TRBV7-2 and TRBJ2-1; D is undetermined. Germline V gives CDR1 SGHTA, CDR2 FQGNSA. Trimming took 2 bases from V and 10 from J, leaving 6 bases between them. This CDR3 contains 11 residues. CDR3 sequence reads: CASSLTEEQFF. In DNA, the CDR3 is TGTGCCAGCAGCTTAACAGAAGAGCAGTTCTTC. The variable domain in full, with the rest retrieved from reference TRBV7-2 and TRBJ2-1, is GAGVSQSPSNKVTEKGKDVELRCDPISGHTALYWYRQSLGQGLEFLIYFQGNSAPDKSGLPSDRFSAERTGGSVSTLTIQRTQQEDSAVYLCASSLTEEQFFGPGTRLTVL.

The chain joins TRBV11-3 to TRBJ2-7; no clear D. CDR3 length equals 13 residues. The V gene's germline CDR1 is SGHNT and CDR2 YENEEA. V was clipped by 5 bases and J by 4 bases, with 12 bases between them. In nucleotides, the CDR3 is TGTGCCAGCAGCCATGCTGATACTTACGAGCAGTACTTC. Translating it yields CASSHADTYEQYF.

This chain links TRBV2 with TRBJ2-2; TRBD1 agrees at 9 bases. V was clipped by 7 bases and J by 5 bases; unmatched bases: 8. The CDR3 consists of 15 residues. Germline V lookup: CDR1 SNHLY, CDR2 FYNNEI. CDR3 coding DNA: TGTGCCAGCAAGAAACAGGGGGCAGTAACCGGGGAGCTGTTTTTT. This gives the protein CASKKQGAVTGELFF.

This clonotype was seen ten or more times. The gene calls are TRBV20-1 and TRBJ2-1; D might be TRBD2 (5 bases). The germline V gene encodes CDR1 DFQATT and CDR2 SNEGSKA (reference sequence). CDR3 size: 12 residues. CDR3 nucleotide sequence: TGCACCCTATTACTAGAGAACAATGAGCAGTTCTTC. Translated, it gives CTLLLENNEQFF.

This clonotype was found many times. This rearrangement joins TRBV2 to TRBJ2-2; 8 positions agree with TRBD1. In germline, CDR1 is SNHLY, CDR2 FYNNEI. This CDR3 comprises 15 residues. The junction had 10 bases not matched to a gene; V was cut back by 6 bases and J by 7 bases. The CDR3 DNA follows: TGTGCCAGCAGACTTACGGACAGGGCGGACGGGGAGCTGTTTTTT. Protein product: CASRLTDRADGELFF.

The genes are TRBV29-1 and TRBJ2-3; D could derive from TRBD1 or TRBD2 (5 bases each). CDR3 length equals 13 residues. In germline, CDR1 is SQVTM, CDR2 ANQGSEA. Trimming took off 4 bases at V and 4 bases at J, with 12 bases between the two ends. CDR3 residues: CSVGGRESDTQYF. As DNA, the CDR3 is TGCAGCGTTGGTGGCAGGGAGTCAGATACGCAGTATTTT.

The table lists this clonotype with a few counts. The genes are TRBV6-1 and TRBJ1-5; 9 bases map to TRBD1. V was pared by 8 bases and J by 3 bases, with 5 bases of the junction left unmatched. Germline V gives CDR1 MNHNS, CDR2 SASEGT. The CDR3 length is 14 residues. Here the CDR3 reads CASRGTGPNQPQHF. DNA of the CDR3: TGTGCCAGCCGGGGGACAGGGCCCAATCAGCCCCAGCATTTT.

This clonotype has just a few counts. J is TRBJ1-6 and V is TRBV12-3 or TRBV12-4, with 7 positions matching TRBD1. J gave up 6 bases and V 6 bases, and 8 bases lay outside the gene matches. The CDR3 totals 15 residues. CDR3 residues: CASREGTGVNSPLHF. The DNA of the CDR3 is TGTGCCAGCAGAGAAGGTACAGGGGTTAATTCACCCCTCCACTTT.

This clonotype was detected ten times or more. The V and J genes are TRBV19 and TRBJ1-2, with D hard to call. In germline, CDR1 is LNHDA, CDR2 SQIVND (reference sequence). Deletions cut 0 bases from V and 0 bases from J, with 5 bases between. The CDR3 has 14 residues. The CDR3 nucleotides read TGTGCCAGTAGTATAGACACCTCTAACTATGGCTACACCTTC. It yields the protein CASSIDTSNYGYTF.

The chain links TRBV6-6 to TRBJ1-1, with TRBD1 matching over 7 bases. Losses at the gene ends were 0 bases for V and 4 bases for J; bases not matched to a gene: 5. The CDR3 length is 15 residues. Germline V gene data show CDR1 as MNHNY and CDR2 as SVGAGI (reference sequence). The chain's CDR3 is CASSYSGRGATEAFF. The CDR3 coding sequence is TGTGCCAGCAGTTACTCGGGCAGGGGGGCCACTGAAGCTTTCTTT.

This clonotype was seen many times. The chain carries TRBV2 and TRBJ2-7; TRBD1 agrees at 7 bases. V lost 3 bases and J lost 2; bases outside the gene matches: 7. This CDR3 comprises 15 residues. Per germline, CDR1 SNHLY and CDR2 FYNNEI. The CDR3 DNA reads TGTGCCAGCAGTGATTCTCGACAGGGACCCTACGAGCAGTACTTC. It codes for CASSDSRQGPYEQYF.